This section outlines one TCR beta chain sequence together with its context. The data are from a study of T cell changes during pregnancy in multiple sclerosis. Method: immunoSEQ multiplex PCR; TCRdb's copy keeps in-frame clones and lacks some. The sample carries tens of thousands of clones, 85% to 95% recorded once. This CDR3 spans 17 amino acids. CDR1 and CDR2 (germline): MGHRA, YSYEKL. V was clipped by 4 bases and J by 0 bases, with 13 bases between them. This receptor was identified in a female donor with multiple sclerosis, enrolled in a pregnancy study. The genes are TRBV4-1 and TRBJ1-6; no definite D call. The sequences come from CD4+ T cells from peripheral blood mononuclear cells, collected before pregnancy. Here the CDR3 DNA reads TGCGCCAGCAGCCCCGATCCTGGGAGCTCCTATAATTCACCCCTCCACTTT. Amino acids: CASSPDPGSSYNSPLHF.